The clone carrying this T cell receptor beta chain has ten or more counts. Its antigen is not known. This record comes from a study of neurological immune-mediated disorders. V shed 1 base and J shed 4 bases, with 7 bases lying between them. CDR1 is SGHVS, CDR2 FQNEAQ, per germline. This CDR3 has 13 residues. The authors made cDNA by 5'RACE with 10-nucleotide random UMIs. TCRdb passed the 5' RACE reads through MiXCR, listing each CDR3 protein once. The sample has around 130,000 distinct CDR3 sequences, roughly 3.2% seen once. PBMCs numbering 2 million and stored at -80 C yielded the unsorted libraries. Study-wide results and caveats: Any association between clinical or MRI features and the multiple sclerosis repertoire cluster was absent. The repertoires of 18 of 34 multiple sclerosis patients were placed by phylogenetic grouping in a single related-CDR3 cluster, which may be a signature.

V and J are TRBV7-8 and TRBJ1-2, with D tentatively TRBD1 (6 bases). The TCR comes from a woman under 40 with multiple sclerosis. The sample taken for sequencing was PBMCs. This chain's CDR3 is CASSLGTVYGYTF. The CDR3 coding sequence is TGTGCCAGCAGCTTAGGGACAGTCTATGGCTACACCTTC.